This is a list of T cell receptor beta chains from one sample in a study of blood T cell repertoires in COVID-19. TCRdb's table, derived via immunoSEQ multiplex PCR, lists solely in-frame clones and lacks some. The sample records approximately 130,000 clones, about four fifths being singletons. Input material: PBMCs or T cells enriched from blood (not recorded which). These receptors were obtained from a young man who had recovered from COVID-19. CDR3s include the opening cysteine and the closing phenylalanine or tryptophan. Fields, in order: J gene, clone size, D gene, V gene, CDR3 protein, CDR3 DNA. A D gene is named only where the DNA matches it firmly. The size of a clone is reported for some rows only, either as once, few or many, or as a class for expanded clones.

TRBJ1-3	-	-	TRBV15	CATSRDGWASGNTIYF	TGTGCCACCAGCAGAGATGGGTGGGCAAGTGGAAACACCATATATTTT
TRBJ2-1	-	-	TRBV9	CASSTGGLAISNEQFF	TGTGCCAGCAGCACCGGGGGGCTAGCGATAAGCAATGAGCAGTTCTTC
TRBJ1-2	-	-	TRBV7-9	CASSLPLGDGYTF	TGTGCCAGCAGCCTCCCCTTGGGCGATGGCTACACCTTC
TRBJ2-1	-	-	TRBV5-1	CASSLGGQIYNEQFF	TGCGCCAGCAGCTTGGGAGGACAGATCTACAATGAGCAGTTCTTC
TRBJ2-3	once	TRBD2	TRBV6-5	CASRSGGSTDTQYF	TGTGCCAGCAGATCGGGAGGGAGCACAGATACGCAGTATTTT
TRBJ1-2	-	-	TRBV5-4	CASSDGTLLYGYTF	TGTGCCAGCAGCGACGGGACACTGCTCTATGGCTACACCTTC
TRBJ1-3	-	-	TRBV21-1	CASHSSRGANGNTIYF	TGTGCCAGCCACTCTTCTCGCGGGGCGAACGGAAACACCATATATTTT
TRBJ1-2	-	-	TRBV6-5	CASSYSSQDGYTF	TGTGCCAGCAGTTACTCAAGTCAGGATGGCTACACCTTC
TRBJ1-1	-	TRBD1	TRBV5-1	CASSNRDRAPNTEAFF	TGCGCCAGCAGCAACCGGGACAGGGCCCCCAACACTGAAGCTTTCTTT
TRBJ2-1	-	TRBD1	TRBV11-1	CASSLRDSNNEQFF	TGTGCCAGCAGCCTCCGGGACAGCAACAATGAGCAGTTCTTC
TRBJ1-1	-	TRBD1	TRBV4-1	CASSQAGQGNTEAFF	TGCGCCAGCAGCCAAGCCGGACAGGGGAACACTGAAGCTTTCTTT
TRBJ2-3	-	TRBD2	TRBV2	CASSPSGSADTQYF	TGTGCCAGCAGTCCAAGCGGGAGCGCAGATACGCAGTATTTT
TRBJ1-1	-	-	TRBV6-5	CASSYSLNTEAFF	TGTGCCAGCAGTTACTCCTTGAACACTGAAGCTTTCTTT
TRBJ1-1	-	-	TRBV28	CASSFKGGGNTEAFF	TGTGCCAGCAGTTTTAAGGGCGGGGGGAACACTGAAGCTTTCTTT
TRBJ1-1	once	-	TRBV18	CASSPSEYVGRDTEAFF	TGTGCCAGCTCACCCTCCGAGTATGTTGGCAGGGACACTGAAGCTTTCTTT